Presented here are 22 T cell receptor beta chains from one specimen sequenced in a study of CD8 T cells in Susac syndrome. A quantity of about 0.45 to 1 ug RNA underwent reverse transcription using random hexamers. Using its own MiXCR run on the immunoSEQ multiplex PCR reads, TCRdb lists one record per CDR3 protein. The table lists under 200,000 distinct CDR3 sequences, around 94% of them singletons. The specimen sequenced was CD4+ T cells from PBMCs. The receptors stem from a human donor with Susac syndrome.

The rearrangement joins TRBV29-1 to TRBJ2-1; possibly TRBD2 for D (5 bases). V gave up 5 bases and J gave up 10 bases, with 12 bases separating them. CDR3 size: 11 residues. The germline V gene encodes CDR1 SQVTM and CDR2 ANQGSEA. CDR3 nucleotide sequence: TGCAGCGTTTCTCAAGCGGAAGAGCAGTTCTTC. Its translation is CSVSQAEEQFF.

The chain has TRBV5-5 and TRBJ2-5; D gene unclear. Germline-derived CDR1 and CDR2 are SGHKS and YYEKEE (reference sequence). The CDR3 runs to 13 residues. V gave up 4 bases and J gave up 3 bases, with 10 bases separating them. For the CDR3, the DNA is TGTGCCAGCAGCCCTCAAGGGAAAGAGACCCAGTACTTC. Residues: CASSPQGKETQYF. The variable domain in full, completed from reference TRBV5-5 and TRBJ2-5, reads DAGVTQSPTHLIKTRGQQVTLRCSPISGHKSVSWYQQVLGQGPQFIFQYYEKEERGRGNFPDRFSARQFPNYSSELNVNALLLGDSALYLCASSPQGKETQYFGPGTRLLVL.

The chain's CDR3 is CASSSTLRAPNYGYTF. DNA for the CDR3: TGTGCCAGTAGTTCGACCCTCCGGGCACCTAACTATGGCTACACCTTC. The gene calls are TRBV19 and TRBJ1-2; D not certain. Trimming left V 5 bases short and J 0 bases short, with 16 bases between. This CDR3 spans 16 amino acids. The germline V gene has CDR1 LNHDA and CDR2 SQIVND (reference sequence). Full variable domain (outside the CDR3, taken from reference TRBV19 and TRBJ1-2): DGGITQSPKYLFRKEGQNVTLSCEQNLNHDAMYWYRQDPGQGLRLIYYSQIVNDFQKGDIAEGYSVSREKKESFPLTVTSAQKNPTAFYLCASSSTLRAPNYGYTFGSGTRLTVV.

The rearrangement links TRBV29-1 to TRBJ2-7; D is unclear. This CDR3 has 12 amino acids. The ends were cut back, 4 bases at V and 2 bases at J, with 9 bases in the middle. Germline V gene sequence: CDR1 SQVTM, CDR2 ANQGSEA. The CDR3 sequence is CSVGVRTYEQYF. CDR3 in DNA: TGCAGCGTTGGGGTCAGGACCTACGAGCAGTACTTC.

V and J are TRBV24-1 and TRBJ2-1; weak D call: TRBD1 (6 bases). Germline values: CDR1 KGHDR, CDR2 SFDVKD. This CDR3 has 21 residues. V dropped 2 bases and J dropped 1 base, with 26 bases sitting between them. This CDR3 is CATSDSAAGALRIRSYNEQFF. The CDR3 DNA reads as TGTGCCACCAGTGATTCCGCCGCAGGGGCCCTCCGGATCAGATCCTACAATGAGCAGTTCTTC.

This chain uses TRBV12-3 or TRBV12-4 with TRBJ2-3, with D possibly being TRBD1 or TRBD2 (5 bases each). This CDR3 has 14 amino acids. The ends were cut back, 7 bases at V and 4 bases at J, with 15 bases in the middle. The CDR3 DNA sequence: TGTGCCAGCATGAGGACGGGGACGGCAGATACGCAGTATTTT. It specifies CASMRTGTADTQYF.

The J gene is TRBJ2-2, the V gene TRBV9, with TRBD2 as a possible D gene (5 bases). Germline-derived CDR1 and CDR2 are SGDLS and YYNGEE. The CDR3 is 15 residues long. The ends were cut back, 0 bases at V and 6 bases at J, with 12 bases in the middle. CDR3 DNA: TGTGCCAGCAGCGTAGAAGGCAGGCGGGCCGGGGAGCTGTTTTTT. Translation gives CASSVEGRRAGELFF. The full variable domain, its missing parts supplied by reference TRBV9 and TRBJ2-2, is DSGVTQTPKHLITATGQRVTLRCSPRSGDLSVYWYQQSLDQGLQFLIQYYNGEERAKGNILERFSAQQFPDLHSELNLSSLELGDSALYFCASSVEGRRAGELFFGEGSRLTVL.

The chain couples TRBV11-2 to TRBJ1-2, with D unresolved. Per germline, CDR1 SGHAT and CDR2 FQNNGV. The CDR3 is 14 amino acids. Trimming removed 0 bases from V and 6 bases from J, with 11 bases in between. CDR3 sequence: CASSLDRRKHGYTF. CDR3 in DNA: TGTGCCAGCAGCTTAGATCGTCGGAAGCATGGCTACACCTTC.

The chain has TRBV19 and TRBJ2-7; 7 bases agree with TRBD2. CDR1 and CDR2 (germline): LNHDA, SQIVND (reference sequence). The CDR3 has 17 amino acids. V shed 6 bases, J shed 5 bases, and the junction held 19 bases outside the gene matches. CDR3 in amino acids: CASSAPGRQGRANEQYF. The CDR3 coding sequence is TGTGCCAGTAGCGCTCCCGGGAGGCAGGGACGGGCGAACGAGCAGTACTTC. The whole variable domain, remainder taken from reference TRBV19 and TRBJ2-7, is DGGITQSPKYLFRKEGQNVTLSCEQNLNHDAMYWYRQDPGQGLRLIYYSQIVNDFQKGDIAEGYSVSREKKESFPLTVTSAQKNPTAFYLCASSAPGRQGRANEQYFGPGTRLTVT.

The genes are TRBV20-1 and TRBJ1-5; a possible D gene is TRBD1 (6 bases). The V gene's germline CDR1 is DFQATT and CDR2 SNEGSKA (reference sequence). The CDR3 consists of 14 residues. V lost 5 bases and J 2 bases, leaving 13 bases between the germline ends. The CDR3 DNA follows: TGCAGTGCTTCTCCCAGGGGCGGCAATCAGCCCCAGCATTTT. It codes for CSASPRGGNQPQHF.

This rearrangement joins TRBV3-1 to TRBJ2-6; D call uncertain. The V gene's germline CDR1 is LGHDT and CDR2 YNNKEL (reference sequence). The CDR3 spans 13 residues. Trimming took off 3 bases at V and 5 bases at J, with 5 bases between the two ends. The CDR3 DNA follows: TGTGCCAGCAGCCATGGGAGGGCCAACGTCCTGACTTTC. Its translation: CASSHGRANVLTF.

The CDR3 coding sequence is TGTGCCACCAGTGACGCCCAAGAGACCCAGTACTTC. This encodes CATSDAQETQYF. The V call is TRBV24-1, the J call TRBJ2-5; D uncertain. V gave up 4 bases and J gave up 1 base, with 3 bases separating them. CDR1 is KGHDR, CDR2 SFDVKD, per germline. This CDR3 has 12 residues.

The chain recombines TRBV5-4 with TRBJ1-2; D not resolved. Germline V lookup: CDR1 SGHNT, CDR2 YYREEE (reference sequence). This CDR3 has 12 residues. The ends were cut back, 4 bases at V and 3 bases at J, with 7 bases in the middle. The CDR3 DNA sequence: TGTGCCAGCAGCCCCGCTCACTATGGCTACACCTTC. Protein: CASSPAHYGYTF. Supplemented by reference TRBV5-4 and TRBJ1-2, the full variable domain reads ETGVTQSPTHLIKTRGQQVTLRCSSQSGHNTVSWYQQALGQGPQFIFQYYREEENGRGNFPPRFSGLQFPNYSSELNVNALELDDSALYLCASSPAHYGYTFGSGTRLTVV.

J is TRBJ2-7 and V is TRBV6-5; D not resolved. V was pared by 6 bases and J by 3 bases, with 12 bases between. The CDR3 loop spans 13 amino acids. In germline, CDR1 is MNHEY, CDR2 SVGAGI. CDR3 residues: CASSNTLSYEQYF. The CDR3 bases are TGTGCCAGCAGCAATACCCTCAGCTACGAGCAGTACTTC.

The chain recombines TRBV5-4 with TRBJ2-7; 8 bases agree with TRBD1. With V trimmed by 3 bases and J by 4 bases, 12 bases remained unmatched. Germline CDR1 and CDR2: SGHNT and YYREEE (reference sequence). This CDR3 is built from 16 residues. The CDR3 nucleotides are TGTGCCAGCAGCTCACACGCTACAGGGGGTCGATACGAGCAGTACTTC. Translating it yields CASSSHATGGRYEQYF.

The chain recombines TRBV20-1 with TRBJ2-2; D assignment may be TRBD1 or TRBD2 (5 bases each). V was cut by 6 bases and J by 4 bases, with 15 bases left in between. The germline CDR1 and CDR2 sequences are DFQATT and SNEGSKA (reference sequence). CDR3 length equals 14 residues. The chain's CDR3 is CSAMYGTGTGELFF. The CDR3 nucleotides are TGCAGTGCCATGTATGGGACGGGCACCGGGGAGCTGTTTTTT.

The chain joins TRBV20-1 to TRBJ2-1; 13 nucleotides agree with TRBD2. The CDR3 consists of 16 residues. Germline V lookup: CDR1 DFQATT, CDR2 SNEGSKA (reference sequence). V lost 4 bases to trimming and J lost 4 bases; unmatched junction nucleotides: 7. CDR3 sequence reads: CSAKTSGGPVYNEQFF. The CDR3 DNA sequence: TGCAGTGCTAAGACTAGCGGGGGGCCTGTTTACAATGAGCAGTTCTTC.

This chain uses TRBV7-2 with TRBJ1-5, with TRBD1 matching over 7 bases. Germline lookup yields CDR1 SGHTA and CDR2 FQGNSA. Trimming cost V 3 bases and J 7 bases; bases outside gene matches: 6. The CDR3 loop spans 14 amino acids. The chain's CDR3 is CASSLLTGVQPQHF. The CDR3 DNA sequence: TGTGCCAGCAGCTTGCTTACAGGGGTCCAGCCCCAGCATTTT.

This sequence joins TRBV20-1 and TRBJ2-3; D perhaps matches TRBD1 (6 bases). CDR3 length: 14 residues. Germline V gene data show CDR1 as DFQATT and CDR2 as SNEGSKA (reference sequence). Trimming stripped 5 bases from V and 1 base from J, with 13 bases between. The CDR3 protein is CSAPPGHRTDTQYF. The CDR3 region has the DNA TGCAGTGCTCCTCCGGGACACCGCACAGATACGCAGTATTTT.

Details on this clonotype: The junction shows a germline mismatch at one end, possibly a read error. This chain uses TRBV24-1 with TRBJ2-1, with 13 bases lining up with TRBD2. This CDR3 is built from 14 residues. The germline V gene encodes CDR1 KGHDR and CDR2 SFDVKD. CDR3 in amino acids: CATSDPTSGGSWLF. The CDR3 DNA sequence: TGTGCCACCAGTGACCCGACTAGCGGGGGGTCCTGGCTCTTC.

The table lists this clonotype with a few counts. The chain joins TRBV7-2 to TRBJ1-5, with TRBD1 identical over 8 bases. This CDR3 has 15 amino acids. J lost 3 bases, V lost 5 bases, and 6 bases had no gene match. CDR1 SGHTA and CDR2 FQGNSA come from the germline V gene. This CDR3 reads CASSVIQGVNQPQHF. CDR3 DNA sequence: TGTGCCAGCAGCGTTATACAGGGGGTCAATCAGCCCCAGCATTTT.

This chain uses TRBV7-2 with TRBJ2-3; TRBD1 might be the D (5 bases). Trimming took 5 bases from V and 6 from J, leaving 15 bases between them. The CDR3 consists of 14 residues. The germline V gene has CDR1 SGHTA and CDR2 FQGNSA. The CDR3 spells CASSPTQGSDTQYF. The DNA of the CDR3 is TGTGCCAGCAGCCCCACCCAGGGCTCGGATACGCAGTATTTT.